The rows below give T cell receptor beta chains drawn from one sample of a study of cytomegalovirus exposure and HLA in healthy donors. Method: immunoSEQ multiplex PCR; TCRdb's copy keeps in-frame clones and lacks some. The sample lists hundreds of thousands of clones; 80% to 90% were seen once. Sequenced sample: PBMCs. The receptors shown here come from a woman younger than 30 in good health and CMV-seronegative. Each CDR3 is given with its conserved first and last residue. Fields, in order: clone size, J gene, V gene, D gene, CDR3 protein, CDR3 DNA. The D gene is left open where the match is weak. Clone size is given for some rows only: seen once, a few or many times, or a class if the clone is expanded.

abundance: NA; j_gene: TRBJ2-1; v_gene: TRBV4-1; d_gene: TRBD1; CDR3aa: CASSLQGKNEQFF; CDR3nt: TGCGCCAGCAGCCTACAGGGGAAGAATGAGCAGTTCTTC
abundance: NA; j_gene: TRBJ1-1; v_gene: TRBV2; d_gene: TRBD1; CDR3aa: CASIRTGGVNTEAFF; CDR3nt: TGTGCCAGCATTCGGACAGGGGGCGTGAACACTGAAGCTTTCTTT
abundance: NA; j_gene: TRBJ1-2; v_gene: TRBV6-5; d_gene: TRBD1; CDR3aa: CASSSTGDYGYTF; CDR3nt: TGTGCCAGCAGTTCGACAGGGGACTATGGCTACACCTTC
abundance: NA; j_gene: TRBJ1-2; v_gene: TRBV25-1; d_gene: NA; CDR3aa: CASSGAAQDKLSYTF; CDR3nt: TGTGCCAGCAGTGGGGCCGCCCAAGACAAACTTTCCTACACCTTC
abundance: NA; j_gene: TRBJ1-2; v_gene: TRBV28; d_gene: TRBD1; CDR3aa: CASSGTGKANYGYTF; CDR3nt: TGTGCCAGCAGTGGGACAGGGAAAGCTAACTATGGCTACACCTTC
abundance: NA; j_gene: TRBJ2-5; v_gene: TRBV7-9; d_gene: TRBD2; CDR3aa: CASSSRTSASQETQYF; CDR3nt: TGTGCCAGCAGCTCACGGACTAGCGCTTCCCAAGAGACCCAGTACTTC
abundance: NA; j_gene: TRBJ2-1; v_gene: TRBV9; d_gene: NA; CDR3aa: CASSVLALLGNEQFF; CDR3nt: TGTGCCAGCAGCGTACTAGCGCTCCTCGGGAATGAGCAGTTCTTC
abundance: NA; j_gene: TRBJ2-2; v_gene: TRBV9; d_gene: TRBD1; CDR3aa: CASSGPGQGYTGELFF; CDR3nt: TGTGCCAGCAGCGGACCGGGACAGGGCTACACCGGGGAGCTGTTTTTT
abundance: few; j_gene: TRBJ1-1; v_gene: TRBV27; d_gene: NA; CDR3aa: CASSLWAGNTEAFF; CDR3nt: TGTGCCAGCAGTTTATGGGCAGGGAACACTGAAGCTTTCTTT
abundance: NA; j_gene: TRBJ2-2; v_gene: TRBV27; d_gene: NA; CDR3aa: CASSLGAGRLFF; CDR3nt: TGTGCCAGCAGTTTAGGGGCGGGAAGGCTGTTTTTT
abundance: NA; j_gene: TRBJ1-1; v_gene: TRBV7-9; d_gene: NA; CDR3aa: CASSEGRTEAFF; CDR3nt: TGTGCCAGCAGCGAGGGAAGGACTGAAGCTTTCTTT
abundance: NA; j_gene: TRBJ1-5; v_gene: TRBV19; d_gene: TRBD1; CDR3aa: CASIRTGGSNQPQHF; CDR3nt: TGTGCCAGTATTAGGACAGGGGGGAGCAATCAGCCCCAGCATTTT
abundance: many; j_gene: TRBJ1-5; v_gene: TRBV7-9; d_gene: NA; CDR3aa: CASSLFRGVDLNQPQHF; CDR3nt: TGTGCCAGCAGCTTATTCCGCGGGGTGGACCTAAATCAGCCCCAGCATTTT
abundance: few; j_gene: TRBJ2-7; v_gene: TRBV28; d_gene: NA; CDR3aa: CATRGAGSSYEQYF; CDR3nt: TGTGCCACTCGAGGGGCGGGAAGCTCCTACGAGCAGTACTTC
abundance: NA; j_gene: TRBJ1-1; v_gene: TRBV7-9; d_gene: NA; CDR3aa: CASSLQGYTEAFF; CDR3nt: TGTGCCAGCAGCTTACAGGGCTACACTGAAGCTTTCTTT
abundance: NA; j_gene: TRBJ2-7; v_gene: TRBV5-6; d_gene: NA; CDR3aa: CASSLRQLSSYEQYF; CDR3nt: TGTGCCAGCAGCTTGAGACAGTTGAGCTCCTACGAGCAGTACTTC
abundance: NA; j_gene: TRBJ1-1; v_gene: TRBV4-1; d_gene: NA; CDR3aa: CASSQGMAGRGRGTEAFF; CDR3nt: TGCGCCAGCAGCCAAGGCATGGCCGGGAGGGGCCGGGGGACTGAAGCTTTCTTT
abundance: once; j_gene: TRBJ1-4; v_gene: TRBV18; d_gene: NA; CDR3aa: CASSPPLGTATNEKLFF; CDR3nt: TGTGCCAGCTCACCACCCCTCGGTACGGCAACTAATGAAAAACTGTTTTTT
abundance: few; j_gene: TRBJ2-7; v_gene: TRBV2; d_gene: NA; CDR3aa: CASSLQGFRYEQYF; CDR3nt: TGTGCCAGCAGTCTACAGGGATTTCGGTACGAGCAGTACTTC
abundance: NA; j_gene: TRBJ2-7; v_gene: TRBV29-1; d_gene: TRBD2; CDR3aa: CSAGLGLAGGVYEQYF; CDR3nt: TGCAGCGCGGGTCTGGGACTAGCGGGGGGGGTCTACGAGCAGTACTTC
abundance: few; j_gene: TRBJ2-7; v_gene: TRBV7-9; d_gene: TRBD1; CDR3aa: CASSSWTGSSYEQYF; CDR3nt: TGTGCCAGCAGCTCCTGGACAGGGAGCTCCTACGAGCAGTACTTC
abundance: NA; j_gene: TRBJ1-2; v_gene: TRBV19; d_gene: NA; CDR3aa: CASSMLGASHGYTF; CDR3nt: TGTGCCAGTAGTATGTTGGGGGCGTCTCATGGCTACACCTTC
abundance: NA; j_gene: TRBJ1-3; v_gene: TRBV27; d_gene: NA; CDR3aa: CASSLAGSGNTIYF; CDR3nt: TGTGCCAGCAGTCTTGCAGGCTCTGGAAACACCATATATTTT
abundance: NA; j_gene: TRBJ2-5; v_gene: TRBV7-2; d_gene: TRBD1; CDR3aa: CASSLAGTGGETQYF; CDR3nt: TGTGCCAGCAGCTTGGCCGGGACAGGGGGAGAGACCCAGTACTTC
abundance: NA; j_gene: TRBJ2-1; v_gene: TRBV6-1; d_gene: NA; CDR3aa: CASSERTAYNEQFF; CDR3nt: TGTGCCAGCAGTGAACGGACAGCCTACAATGAGCAGTTCTTC
abundance: NA; j_gene: TRBJ1-4; v_gene: TRBV7-9; d_gene: TRBD1; CDR3aa: CASRPRTGHNEKLFF; CDR3nt: TGTGCCAGCAGACCTCGGACAGGTCATAATGAAAAACTGTTTTTT
abundance: once; j_gene: TRBJ2-1; v_gene: TRBV29-1; d_gene: NA; CDR3aa: CSVASSRSEQFF; CDR3nt: TGCAGCGTGGCCAGCTCTCGGAGTGAGCAGTTCTTC
abundance: NA; j_gene: TRBJ1-4; v_gene: TRBV30; d_gene: TRBD1; CDR3aa: CAWTRQGFNEKLFF; CDR3nt: TGTGCCTGGACACGACAGGGGTTTAATGAAAAACTGTTTTTT
abundance: NA; j_gene: TRBJ1-3; v_gene: TRBV30; d_gene: NA; CDR3aa: CAWSRGAGNTIYF; CDR3nt: TGTGCCTGGAGCAGGGGAGCTGGAAACACCATATATTTT
abundance: NA; j_gene: TRBJ2-6; v_gene: TRBV11-2; d_gene: NA; CDR3aa: CASSSDRIYSGANVLTF; CDR3nt: TGTGCCAGCAGCTCCGACAGGATTTACTCTGGGGCCAACGTCCTGACTTTC
abundance: NA; j_gene: TRBJ2-5; v_gene: TRBV28; d_gene: NA; CDR3aa: CASSHTGWGETQYF; CDR3nt: TGTGCCAGCAGTCATACAGGTTGGGGAGAGACCCAGTACTTC
abundance: NA; j_gene: TRBJ1-1; v_gene: TRBV5-1; d_gene: TRBD1; CDR3aa: CASSSGQGADEAFF; CDR3nt: TGCGCCAGCAGCAGTGGACAGGGGGCGGATGAAGCTTTCTTT
abundance: NA; j_gene: TRBJ2-1; v_gene: TRBV19; d_gene: NA; CDR3aa: CASMVSASSYNEQFF; CDR3nt: TGTGCCAGTATGGTTAGCGCGAGCTCCTACAATGAGCAGTTCTTC
abundance: once; j_gene: TRBJ2-1; v_gene: TRBV19; d_gene: TRBD2; CDR3aa: CASSTPTSGNSYNEQFF; CDR3nt: TGTGCCAGTAGTACCCCGACTAGCGGGAATTCCTACAATGAGCAGTTCTTC
abundance: NA; j_gene: TRBJ1-1; v_gene: TRBV5-1; d_gene: NA; CDR3aa: CASSLVNGLNTEAFF; CDR3nt: TGCGCCAGCAGCTTGGTGAACGGTCTGAACACTGAAGCTTTCTTT
abundance: NA; j_gene: TRBJ2-2; v_gene: TRBV28; d_gene: TRBD1; CDR3aa: CASSFVRGLTGELFF; CDR3nt: TGTGCCAGCAGTTTTGTCAGGGGGCTAACCGGGGAGCTGTTTTTT
abundance: NA; j_gene: TRBJ1-5; v_gene: TRBV5-8; d_gene: TRBD1; CDR3aa: CASSFVPGGSGNQPQHF; CDR3nt: TGTGCCAGCAGCTTTGTTCCAGGGGGCTCGGGCAATCAGCCCCAGCATTTT
abundance: NA; j_gene: TRBJ1-6; v_gene: TRBV6-6; d_gene: NA; CDR3aa: CASSYQGNSPLHF; CDR3nt: TGTGCCAGCAGTTACCAGGGAAATTCACCCCTCCACTTT
abundance: NA; j_gene: TRBJ2-7; v_gene: TRBV5-4; d_gene: TRBD1; CDR3aa: CASSRDRGYEQYF; CDR3nt: TGTGCCAGCAGCCGAGACAGGGGCTACGAGCAGTACTTC
abundance: NA; j_gene: TRBJ2-7; v_gene: TRBV5-4; d_gene: TRBD2; CDR3aa: CASSRGGGYEQYF; CDR3nt: TGTGCCAGCAGCCGGGGCGGGGGCTACGAGCAGTACTTC
abundance: NA; j_gene: TRBJ1-2; v_gene: TRBV27; d_gene: TRBD1; CDR3aa: CASSLRGQGAGGYTF; CDR3nt: TGTGCCAGCAGTTTACGCGGACAGGGGGCAGGAGGCTACACCTTC
abundance: NA; j_gene: TRBJ1-1; v_gene: TRBV27; d_gene: NA; CDR3aa: CASSFGLPDAEAFF; CDR3nt: TGTGCCAGCAGTTTCGGACTCCCCGACGCTGAAGCTTTCTTT
abundance: few; j_gene: TRBJ1-2; v_gene: TRBV19; d_gene: TRBD1; CDR3aa: CASRPPTGPTNYGYTF; CDR3nt: TGTGCCAGTAGACCCCCGACAGGGCCGACAAACTATGGCTACACCTTC
abundance: NA; j_gene: TRBJ1-1; v_gene: TRBV28; d_gene: TRBD1; CDR3aa: CASSSLDRGLGPTEAFF; CDR3nt: TGTGCCAGCAGTTCCCTAGACAGGGGGCTAGGCCCCACTGAAGCTTTCTTT
abundance: NA; j_gene: TRBJ2-6; v_gene: TRBV28; d_gene: NA; CDR3aa: CASSAHWSGANVLTF; CDR3nt: TGTGCCAGCAGTGCCCACTGGTCTGGGGCCAACGTCCTGACTTTC
abundance: NA; j_gene: TRBJ2-2; v_gene: TRBV10-2; d_gene: NA; CDR3aa: CASGGGTGELFF; CDR3nt: TGCGCCAGCGGGGGAGGTACCGGGGAGCTGTTTTTT
abundance: NA; j_gene: TRBJ1-2; v_gene: TRBV7-6; d_gene: TRBD1; CDR3aa: CASSTGTGRANYGYTF; CDR3nt: TGTGCCAGCAGCACAGGGACAGGCCGAGCTAACTATGGCTACACCTTC
abundance: NA; j_gene: TRBJ1-2; v_gene: TRBV28; d_gene: TRBD1; CDR3aa: CASSGGQGDGYTF; CDR3nt: TGTGCCAGCAGCGGGGGACAGGGAGATGGCTACACCTTC
abundance: NA; j_gene: TRBJ2-7; v_gene: TRBV28; d_gene: NA; CDR3aa: CASSTYREWYF; CDR3nt: TGTGCCAGCAGTACCTACAGGGAATGGTACTTC